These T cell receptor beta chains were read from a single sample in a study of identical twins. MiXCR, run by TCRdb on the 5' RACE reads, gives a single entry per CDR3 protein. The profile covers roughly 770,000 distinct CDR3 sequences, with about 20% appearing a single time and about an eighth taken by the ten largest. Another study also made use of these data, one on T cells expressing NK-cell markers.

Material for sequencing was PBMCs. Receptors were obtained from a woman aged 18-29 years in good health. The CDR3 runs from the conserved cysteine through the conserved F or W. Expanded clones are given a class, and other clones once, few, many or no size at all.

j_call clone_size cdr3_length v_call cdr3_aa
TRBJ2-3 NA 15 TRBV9 CASNSGLFVTDTQYF
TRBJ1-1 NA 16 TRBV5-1 CASSLAMGGRNTEAFF
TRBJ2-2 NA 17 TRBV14 CASSQVRGAGNTGELFF
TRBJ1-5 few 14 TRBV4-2 CASSQDDGGQPQHF
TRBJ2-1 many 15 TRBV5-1 CASNPLGALRNEQFF
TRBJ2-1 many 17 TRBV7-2 CASSLALASGRRSEQFF
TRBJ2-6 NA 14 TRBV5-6 CASFGGHGANVLTF
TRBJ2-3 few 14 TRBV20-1 CSDKGLAGSDTQYF
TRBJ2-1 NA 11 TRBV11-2 CASSLTSEQFF
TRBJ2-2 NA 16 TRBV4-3 CASSRQQGLHTGELFF
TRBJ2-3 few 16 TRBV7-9 CASSSTRGDIADTQYF
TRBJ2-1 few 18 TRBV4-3 CASSHPRQAIRPMNEQFF
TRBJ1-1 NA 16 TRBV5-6 CASSLKRATVNTEAFF
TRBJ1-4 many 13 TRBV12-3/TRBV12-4 CASSDRGNEKLFF
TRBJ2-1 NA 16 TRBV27 CASSLWGQYSYNEQFF
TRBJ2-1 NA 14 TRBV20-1 CSAMRTSGYNEQFF
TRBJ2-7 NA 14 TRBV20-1 CSATYSQSSYEQYF
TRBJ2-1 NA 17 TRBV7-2 CASSLVQVAGGINEQFF
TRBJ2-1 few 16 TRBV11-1 CASSRRLAGFYNEQFF
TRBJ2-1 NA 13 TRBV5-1 CASSAPNNNEQFF
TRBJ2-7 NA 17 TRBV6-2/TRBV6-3 CASSYSKGRWGVYEQYF
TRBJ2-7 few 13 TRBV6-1 CASSRTVDYEQYF
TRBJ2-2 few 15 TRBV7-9 CASSGYPGFAGELFF
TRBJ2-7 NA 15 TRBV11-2 CASSHSGTRHREQYF
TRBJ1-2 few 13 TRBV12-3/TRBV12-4 CASSFNDRRGYTF
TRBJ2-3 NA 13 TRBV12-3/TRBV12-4 CASGRVPADTQYF
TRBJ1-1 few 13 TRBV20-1 CSARDYLNTEAFF
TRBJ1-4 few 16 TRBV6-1 CASSTPGTGGNEKLFF
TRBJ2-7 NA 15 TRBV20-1 CSAAYGTGSLHEQYF
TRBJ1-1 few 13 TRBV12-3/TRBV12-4 CASIIGGDTEAFF
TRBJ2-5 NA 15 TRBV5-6 CAISFGTSGQETQYF
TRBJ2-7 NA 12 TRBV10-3 CAIRDKNYEQYF
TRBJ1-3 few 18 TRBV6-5 CASSYSPFQAPSGNTIYF
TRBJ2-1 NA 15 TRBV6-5 CASSSLPRFGDEQFF
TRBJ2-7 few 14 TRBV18 CASSPGQTAREQYF
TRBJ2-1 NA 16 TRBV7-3 CASSLTGDSSYNEQFF
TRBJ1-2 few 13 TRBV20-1 CSAGGGANYGYTF
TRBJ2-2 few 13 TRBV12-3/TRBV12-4 CASGTGLAGELFF
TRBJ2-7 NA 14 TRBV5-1 CASRPLILGYEQYF
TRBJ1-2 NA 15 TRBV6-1 CASGDQSGVPYGYTF
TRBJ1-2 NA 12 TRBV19 CASKDRNYGYTF
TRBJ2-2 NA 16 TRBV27 CASSKRQGGSTGELFF
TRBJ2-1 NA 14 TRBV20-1 CSAGSSGRYNEQFF
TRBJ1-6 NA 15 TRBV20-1 CSARDRWTGDSPLHF